A single sample is the source of the 30 T cell receptor beta chains below, sequenced in a study of cytomegalovirus exposure and HLA in healthy donors. The PCR used 60 Vbeta and 13 Jbeta primers. Produced via immunoSEQ multiplex PCR; TCRdb's table is partial and in-frame only. The data hold some 130,000 clones, with about 73% observed a single time. Sequencing was done on a sample of PBMCs. The source is a woman in her fifties or sixties in good health and CMV-seropositive.

The chain has TRBV5-6 and TRBJ1-2; D unresolved. Trimming took 0 bases from V and 6 from J, leaving 6 bases between them. This CDR3 is built from 12 residues. The germline V gene has CDR1 SGHDT and CDR2 YYEEEE. The CDR3 region has the DNA TGTGCCAGCAGCTTGGACGGAGATGGCTACACCTTC. It translates to CASSLDGDGYTF.

This chain uses TRBV5-4 with TRBJ2-6; D unresolved. This CDR3 region has 15 residues. Trimming removed 4 bases from V and 2 bases from J, with 10 bases in between. Germline CDR1 is SGHNT and CDR2 is YYREEE (reference sequence). CDR3 sequence (DNA): TGTGCCAGCAGCCCCTACAGTACTGGGGCCAACGTCCTGACTTTC. Its translation is CASSPYSTGANVLTF.

This clone turned up a few times. The chain employs TRBV5-8 and TRBJ1-4; D not certain. Germline V gene data show CDR1 as SGHTS and CDR2 as YDEGEE. The CDR3 is 14 residues long. With 2 bases removed from V and 3 bases from J, the gap between germline ends came to 8 bases. The CDR3 coding sequence is TGTGCCAGCAGCTTCTCCCCGGCTAATGAAAAACTGTTTTTT. Amino acids: CASSFSPANEKLFF.

This chain links TRBV5-1 with TRBJ2-5; 7 bases line up with TRBD1. CDR1 and CDR2 from the germline V gene are SGHRS and YFSETQ. The CDR3 loop spans 15 amino acids. After removal of 0 bases from V and 3 bases from J, the junction contained 5 bases not matched to a gene. CDR3 sequence (DNA): TGCGCCAGCAGCTTGGGGTCCGGGACAGAAGAGACCCAGTACTTC. This gives the protein CASSLGSGTEETQYF.

This chain joins TRBV6-5 and TRBJ2-5, with 8 nucleotides matching TRBD2. V dropped 7 bases and J dropped 5; count of bases not matched to a gene: 9. There are 14 residues in the CDR3. Germline V CDR1 and CDR2: MNHEY, SVGAGI. As DNA, the CDR3 is TGTGCCAGCAATATCGGGGGGGGCCCGGAGACCCAGTACTTC. Translating gives CASNIGGGPETQYF.

The V and J genes are TRBV9 and TRBJ1-5; D is uncertain. Germline V gene sequence: CDR1 SGDLS, CDR2 YYNGEE. The CDR3 extends over 14 amino acids. Trimming removed 3 bases from V and 0 bases from J, with 7 bases in between. Here the CDR3 DNA reads TGTGCCAGCAGCGAACGGGGTAGCAATCAGCCCCAGCATTTT. Its protein product is CASSERGSNQPQHF.

The chain is built from TRBV7-2 and TRBJ1-2; 7 bases fit TRBD1. The CDR3 is 13 amino acids. Germline trimming cut 4 bases from V and 4 bases from J; bases unmatched to any gene: 3. Germline V CDR1 and CDR2: SGHTA, FQGNSA. CDR3 sequence (DNA): TGTGCCAGCAGCTCGGACAGGCGCTATGGCTACACCTTC. Translating gives CASSSDRRYGYTF.

The gene calls are TRBV11-2 and TRBJ2-7; no definite D call. This CDR3 has 12 residues. CDR1 and CDR2 from the germline V gene are SGHAT and FQNNGV. The V and J ends lost 1 base and 4 bases respectively, with 5 bases between them. The CDR3 spells CASSLGAYEQYF. Written as DNA, the CDR3 is TGTGCCAGCAGCTTAGGGGCATACGAGCAGTACTTC.

CDR3: CASSLGGGAYYGYTF. CDR3 in DNA: TGTGCCAGCAGCTTAGGAGGAGGTGCTTACTATGGCTACACCTTC. The chain carries TRBV7-9 and TRBJ1-2, with D hard to call. The CDR3 is 15 amino acids. V lost 1 base and J 3 bases, leaving 12 bases between the germline ends. Germline assignment: CDR1 SEHNR and CDR2 FQNEAQ (reference sequence).

As to this clone: Its ends do not fully match the called genes, so a read error is possible. The rearrangement joins TRBV7-9 to TRBJ1-6, with D perhaps TRBD1 (5 bases). The CDR3 is made up of 15 amino acids. Germline V lookup: CDR1 SEHNR, CDR2 FQNEAQ (reference sequence). CDR3 in amino acids: CSSSSTGGGNSPLHF. Here the CDR3 DNA reads TGTTCCAGCAGCTCGACCGGGGGGGGGAATTCACCCCTCCACTTT.

This clone was recorded a few times. This sequence joins TRBV29-1 and TRBJ2-1; TRBD2 matches at 11 bases. The J segment lost 9 bases and the V segment lost 4 bases, leaving 8 bases of the junction unmatched. Germline lookup yields CDR1 SQVTM and CDR2 ANQGSEA. The CDR3 totals 14 residues. The CDR3 coding sequence is TGCAGCGTTGCTGGGACTAGCGGTGGTGGTGAGCAGTTCTTC. Protein: CSVAGTSGGGEQFF.

V usage is TRBV14 and J usage is TRBJ1-2; D gene unclear. The V and J ends lost 4 bases and 3 bases respectively, with 12 bases between them. Germline CDR1 and CDR2: SGHDN and FVKESK. The CDR3 runs to 14 residues. The CDR3 DNA reads TGTGCCAGCAGCCCAGGAGGGCCCTACTATGGCTACACCTTC. Translated, it gives CASSPGGPYYGYTF.

This chain joins TRBV2 and TRBJ2-2; 13 nucleotides align to TRBD2. Germline lookup yields CDR1 SNHLY and CDR2 FYNNEI. The V gene end was trimmed by 7 bases and the J gene end by 8 bases; junction bases not matched to a gene: 7. The CDR3 consists of 15 residues. For the CDR3, the DNA is TGTGCCAGCAAATTGACTAGCGGGGGGCCGGGGGAGCTGTTTTTT. It specifies CASKLTSGGPGELFF.

The chain has TRBV7-9 and TRBJ2-2; D gene ambiguous. The CDR3 totals 15 residues. CDR1 is SEHNR, CDR2 FQNEAQ, per germline (reference sequence). V lost 2 bases to trimming and J lost 4 bases, with 11 bases between them. As DNA, the CDR3 is TGTGCCAGCAGCTTACTAGGCGGTATCACCGGGGAGCTGTTTTTT. This codes for CASSLLGGITGELFF.

The rearrangement uses TRBV27 and TRBJ1-2; 9 positions agree with TRBD1. V was clipped by 5 bases and J by 3 bases; unmatched bases: 7. The germline V gene encodes CDR1 MNHEY and CDR2 SMNVEV (reference sequence). The CDR3 totals 15 residues. For the CDR3, the DNA is TGTGCCAGCAGTCCCGGACAGGGGAGGTACTATGGCTACACCTTC. Protein product: CASSPGQGRYYGYTF.

About this clone: Relative to the germline gene, one junction end is altered; a read error may explain this. The V gene is TRBV30, the J gene TRBJ1-4; TRBD1 is a possible D gene (5 bases). Germline V gene sequence: CDR1 GTSNPN, CDR2 SVGIG (reference sequence). There are 14 residues in the CDR3. The CDR3 DNA follows: TGTGCCTGGAGTAAACGCGGGACTAGTGAAAAACTGTTTTTT. Encoded protein: CAWSKRGTSEKLFF.

V usage is TRBV9 and J usage is TRBJ2-2; D gene uncertain. Germline CDR1 SGDLS, CDR2 YYNGEE. This CDR3 is built from 12 residues. V lost 3 bases and J lost 8, with 8 bases in between. DNA for the CDR3: TGTGCCAGCAGCGGTGGCCTTGGGGAGCTGTTTTTT. This encodes CASSGGLGELFF.

This clone was picked up one time. The rearrangement uses TRBV6-6 and TRBJ1-5, with D maybe TRBD1 (5 bases). This CDR3 is 15 amino acids long. V was trimmed by 6 bases and J by 6 bases, leaving 18 bases between them. In germline, CDR1 is MNHNY, CDR2 SVGAGI (reference sequence). CDR3 region: CASSSLGRGGQPQHF. DNA of the CDR3: TGTGCCAGCAGCTCCCTGGGACGGGGAGGTCAGCCCCAGCATTTT.

This clone came up once. The chain recombines TRBV7-2 with TRBJ1-1; D may be TRBD1 (5 bases). Germline assignment: CDR1 SGHTA and CDR2 FQGNSA. V was clipped by 6 bases and J by 4 bases, with 15 bases between them. The CDR3 runs to 14 residues. The CDR3 region is CASSLGRTSTEAFF. In nucleotides, the CDR3 is TGTGCCAGCAGTTTGGGGCGGACTAGCACTGAAGCTTTCTTT.

This chain uses TRBV11-2 with TRBJ2-2, with D unclear. Germline values: CDR1 SGHAT, CDR2 FQNNGV. V lost 6 bases and J 4 bases, leaving 12 bases between the germline ends. The CDR3 is 14 amino acids. CDR3 sequence (DNA): TGTGCCAGCAGTCGAAACCAGGTCACCGGGGAGCTGTTTTTT. Encoded protein: CASSRNQVTGELFF.

The chain couples TRBV5-6 to TRBJ2-7; D gene uncertain. Germline CDR1 reads SGHDT; CDR2 reads YYEEEE. The CDR3 runs to 14 residues. The germline V and J ends were trimmed by 1 base and 0 bases, with 8 bases remaining between them. CDR3: CASSLNQISYEQYF. The CDR3 bases are TGTGCCAGCAGCTTGAATCAGATCTCCTACGAGCAGTACTTC.

The CDR3 region is CASNKRGGLYEQYF. The CDR3 nucleotides read TGTGCCAGTAACAAGAGGGGAGGACTCTACGAGCAGTACTTC. The V gene is TRBV11-2, the J gene TRBJ2-7, with D possibly matching TRBD2 (6 bases). Germline V gene sequence: CDR1 SGHAT, CDR2 FQNNGV. The CDR3 runs to 14 residues. Trimming stripped 9 bases from V and 3 bases from J, with 18 bases between.

This chain connects TRBV14 to TRBJ1-1, with D perhaps TRBD1 (6 bases). Trimming took 4 bases from V and 5 from J, leaving 17 bases between them. Germline V CDR1 and CDR2: SGHDN, FVKESK. CDR3 length: 15 residues. The CDR3 region is CASSLQQGRGTEAFF. In DNA form, the CDR3 reads TGTGCCAGCAGCCTTCAACAGGGACGTGGGACTGAAGCTTTCTTT.

The V gene is TRBV19, the J gene TRBJ1-5, with 9 nucleotides matching TRBD1. This CDR3 has 14 residues. J gave up 6 bases and V 3 bases, and 3 bases lay outside the gene matches. Germline V gene lookup returns CDR1 LNHDA and CDR2 SQIVND (reference sequence). The DNA of the CDR3 is TGTGCCAGTAGTATGCAACAGGGGGCTCAGCCCCAGCATTTT. Residues: CASSMQQGAQPQHF.

V usage is TRBV2 and J usage is TRBJ1-6; D unclear. This CDR3 contains 13 residues. Germline CDR1 reads SNHLY; CDR2 reads FYNNEI. Trimming took off 6 bases at V and 6 bases at J, with 9 bases between the two ends. The CDR3 spells CASREQTNSPLHF. CDR3 nucleotide sequence: TGTGCCAGCAGGGAGCAAACTAATTCACCCCTCCACTTT. Looking up the rest from reference TRBV2 and TRBJ1-6 gives the full variable domain: EPEVTQTPSHQVTQMGQEVILRCVPISNHLYFYWYRQILGQKVEFLVSFYNNEISEKSEIFDDQFSVERPDGSNFTLKIRSTKLEDSAMYFCASREQTNSPLHFGNGTRLTVT.

The chain is built from TRBV7-2 and TRBJ2-7; 7 bases map to TRBD1. Looked up from germline, CDR1 is SGHTA and CDR2 is FQGNSA. J was trimmed by 5 bases and V by 7 bases; bases with no gene match: 14. The CDR3 has 15 amino acids. The CDR3 region is CASTPSSGQPHEQYF. CDR3 bases: TGTGCCAGCACCCCGAGCTCGGGACAGCCCCACGAGCAGTACTTC.

The chain has TRBV6-1 and TRBJ1-1; possibly TRBD1 for D (5 bases). The germline V gene encodes CDR1 MNHNS and CDR2 SASEGT. CDR3 length equals 15 residues. Trimming shortened V by 6 bases and J by 2 bases, and 16 bases separated the two germline ends. This CDR3 is CASSSRVGSNTEAFF. The CDR3 DNA reads TGTGCCAGCAGCTCCAGGGTAGGGTCCAACACTGAAGCTTTCTTT.

V usage is TRBV2 and J usage is TRBJ2-3; 11 bases are a match to TRBD1. Germline-derived CDR1 and CDR2 are SNHLY and FYNNEI. The V segment lost 2 bases and the J segment 5 bases; nucleotides outside the gene matches: 6. CDR3 size: 16 residues. The CDR3: CASSERGQGEKDTQYF. The CDR3 DNA sequence: TGTGCCAGCAGTGAAAGGGGACAGGGGGAAAAAGATACGCAGTATTTT.

The rearrangement links TRBV6-1 to TRBJ1-1; 8 bases are a match to TRBD1. Germline V gene sequence: CDR1 MNHNS, CDR2 SASEGT. The CDR3 extends over 14 amino acids. The ends lost 8 bases at V and 7 bases at J; junction bases unmatched: 12. DNA of the CDR3: TGTGCCAGCCTGGACAGGGTGGGGGTCCATGAAGCTTTCTTT. This gives the protein CASLDRVGVHEAFF.

CDR3 residues: CASSLTGANSPLHF. For the CDR3, the DNA is TGTGCCAGCTCCCTTACAGGCGCAAATTCACCCCTCCACTTT. The rearrangement links TRBV7-9 to TRBJ1-6; D may be TRBD1 (5 bases). V lost 8 bases and J lost 7, with 15 bases in between. The CDR3 has 14 amino acids. Germline CDR1 reads SEHNR; CDR2 reads FQNEAQ (reference sequence). Full variable domain (remainder filled in from reference TRBV7-9 and TRBJ1-6): DTGVSQNPRHKITKRGQNVTFRCDPISEHNRLYWYRQTLGQGPEFLTYFQNEAQLEKSRLLSDRFSAERPKGSFSTLEIQRTEQGDSAMYLCASSLTGANSPLHFGNGTRLTVT.